The 21 T cell receptor beta chains given below trace back to one sample, sequenced in a study of T cells expressing NK-cell markers. TCRdb processed the 5' RACE reads again and assigns one entry to each CDR3 protein, with no DNA. Reported are a few hundred thousand distinct CDR3 sequences; the ten largest clones contain about 0.4%. The sample was blood T cells: a sorted CD56 or NKG2C T cell subset, CD4+ or CD8+ T cells, or bulk PBMC T cells (not recorded which). The origin of the receptors is a man aged 18 to 30 in good health.

The rearrangement uses TRBV19 and TRBJ2-6. CDR3 size: 12 residues. The germline CDR1 and CDR2 sequences are LNHDA and SQIVND (reference sequence). CDR3 in amino acids: CASNSGANVLTF.

The V gene is TRBV4-2, the J gene TRBJ1-6. This CDR3 spans 14 amino acids. CDR1 is LGHNA, CDR2 YNFKEQ, per germline. The CDR3 spells CASSQDRANSPLHF.

The chain is built from TRBV6-5 and TRBJ2-3; TCRdb gives TRBD2 as the D gene, but with no DNA this cannot be confirmed. In germline, CDR1 is MNHEY, CDR2 SVGAGI. The CDR3 runs to 18 residues. Here the CDR3 reads CASSYSTRLAGATDTQYF.

J is TRBJ2-4 and V is TRBV29-1. This CDR3 contains 12 residues. The germline CDR1 and CDR2 sequences are SQVTM and ANQGSEA. The CDR3 sequence: CSVLDPRGIQYF.

The J gene is TRBJ2-2, the V gene TRBV12-3 or TRBV12-4; TCRdb names TRBD2, which stays unverified in the absence of DNA. The CDR3 is made up of 17 amino acids. This CDR3 is CASSLVAGGLGEGELFF.

The chain recombines TRBV20-1 with TRBJ2-1; lacking DNA, the TRBD2 call made by TCRdb goes unchecked. The CDR3 consists of 14 residues. Germline CDR1 reads DFQATT; CDR2 reads SNEGSKA (reference sequence). The CDR3 protein is CSPRDYGSYNEQFF.

V is TRBV7-8 and J is TRBJ1-5; lacking DNA, the TRBD1 call made by TCRdb goes unchecked. Germline CDR1 and CDR2: SGHVS and FQNEAQ. This CDR3 contains 14 residues. This CDR3 reads CASSFGQGHQPQHF.

The chain joins TRBV5-1 to TRBJ2-1; the D gene TCRdb calls, TRBD2, cannot be checked with no DNA. The CDR3 consists of 16 residues. The V gene's germline CDR1 is SGHRS and CDR2 YFSETQ. The CDR3 sequence: CASSLTSGSSYNEQFF.

This rearrangement joins TRBV29-1 to TRBJ1-2. This CDR3 has 12 residues. Per germline, CDR1 SQVTM and CDR2 ANQGSEA. The CDR3: CSVVGLNYGYTF.

The V and J genes are TRBV12-3 or TRBV12-4 and TRBJ1-6; TCRdb calls TRBD1, which cannot be checked without DNA. The CDR3 contains 17 residues. Here the CDR3 reads CASSLATGHLGGSPLHF.

This chain joins TRBV12-3 or TRBV12-4 and TRBJ2-2; TCRdb outputs TRBD2, but without DNA this stays unchecked. This CDR3 contains 14 residues. The CDR3 is CASTLRAGHGELFF.

The chain employs TRBV7-9 and TRBJ2-7; TCRdb picks TRBD2, but there is no DNA to check that call. The germline V gene encodes CDR1 SEHNR and CDR2 FQNEAQ (reference sequence). The CDR3 loop spans 16 amino acids. The chain's CDR3 is CASSLALRVSSYEQYF.

The rearrangement uses TRBV29-1 and TRBJ2-3; TCRdb selects TRBD2, and the lack of DNA leaves this call unchecked. This CDR3 is 14 amino acids long. CDR1 and CDR2 (germline): SQVTM, ANQGSEA. The CDR3 is CSVKTSGRADTQYF.

The chain carries TRBV5-6 and TRBJ2-7; TCRdb gives TRBD2 as the D gene, but with no DNA this cannot be confirmed. Germline V gene data show CDR1 as SGHDT and CDR2 as YYEEEE. The CDR3 runs to 16 residues. The CDR3 region is CASSSTGTSGRYEQYF.

The chain has TRBV11-2 and TRBJ2-7; the D gene TCRdb calls, TRBD2, cannot be checked with no DNA. Germline CDR1 reads SGHAT; CDR2 reads FQNNGV. The CDR3 is 14 residues long. The CDR3 sequence is CASSLKLGLVEQYF.

The J gene is TRBJ1-2, the V gene TRBV4-1; the TCRdb D gene call, TRBD1, has no DNA to confirm it. Germline V lookup: CDR1 MGHRA, CDR2 YSYEKL. The CDR3 has 14 amino acids. This CDR3 is CASSRLGQGDGYTF.

The chain is built from TRBV6-2 or TRBV6-3 and TRBJ2-1; checking the TCRdb D call of TRBD2 is not possible without DNA. Germline loops: CDR1 MNHEY, CDR2 SVGEGT. The CDR3 spans 16 residues. The CDR3 sequence: CASSYLAGALYNEQFF.

The V and J genes are TRBV29-1 and TRBJ2-5; TCRdb designates TRBD1, a call that cannot be tested without DNA. Germline V gene lookup returns CDR1 SQVTM and CDR2 ANQGSEA. The CDR3 loop spans 13 amino acids. The CDR3 reads CSVEDRGLETQYF.

This sequence joins TRBV12-3 or TRBV12-4 and TRBJ2-2; TCRdb picks TRBD2, but there is no DNA to check that call. This CDR3 has 13 amino acids. CDR3 amino acids: CASSTRTSGELFF.

The chain employs TRBV20-1 and TRBJ2-1; TCRdb's assignment of TRBD1 cannot be checked, as there is no DNA. Germline values: CDR1 DFQATT, CDR2 SNEGSKA (reference sequence). CDR3 size: 16 residues. CDR3 loop: CSASLPGTGSPNEQFF.

This chain connects TRBV25-1 to TRBJ2-7; checking the TCRdb D call of TRBD1 is not possible without DNA. Germline V gene sequence: CDR1 MGHDK, CDR2 SYGVNS. The CDR3 is 15 amino acids. CDR3 sequence: CASSEWSGNRGEQYF.